This TCR beta chain was retrieved from a study of blood T cell repertoires in COVID-19. Study members were between roughly 18 and 100 years old and lived in 25 or so US regions. Assignment of participants to cohorts was predicated upon participant-reported clinical history. Each recovered donor of Cohort 3 presented with two negative PCRs, clearance, or symptom resolution. V was clipped by 6 bases and J by 3 bases; unmatched bases: 4. Germline assignment: CDR1 LGHDT and CDR2 YNNKEL (reference sequence). The CDR3 runs to 14 residues. Under the authors' procedure: Nucleated cell counts were estimated from reference gene primer amplification. Produced via immunoSEQ multiplex PCR; TCRdb's table is partial and in-frame only. That table supplies the V and J calls and clone size; D and trimming were determined from the DNA. This sample has about 180,000 clones, with more than 65% found just once.

The sequence was collected from a man aged 50 to 59 who had recovered from COVID-19. V is TRBV3-1 (or the pseudogene TRBV3-2) and J is TRBJ2-3; 9 bases match TRBD2. The sequencing sample was made of PBMCs or T cells enriched from blood (not recorded which). The CDR3 here is CASRAGGGTDTQYF. The CDR3 DNA sequence: TGTGCCAGCAGAGCGGGGGGTGGAACAGATACGCAGTATTTT.